The 5 T cell receptor beta chains below all came from one sample that was sequenced in a study of cytomegalovirus exposure and HLA in healthy donors. PCR involved 60 Vbeta and 13 Jbeta primers. Assay: immunoSEQ multiplex PCR; the TCRdb copy retains only in-frame clones and omits some. The sample lists some 160,000 clones, 76% occurring once. The sequenced material came from PBMCs. These TCRs come from a woman between 40 and 50 years old in good health and CMV-seronegative.

V gene TRBV27 combines with J gene TRBJ1-5, with D possibly being TRBD1 (6 bases). The CDR3 is 14 residues long. Germline V lookup: CDR1 MNHEY, CDR2 SMNVEV (reference sequence). Trimming removed 2 bases at V and 5 bases at J, with 10 bases between. For the CDR3, the DNA is TGTGCCAGCAGTTTACAGGGGCCAGATCAGCCCCAGCATTTT. The encoded protein is CASSLQGPDQPQHF.

The gene calls are TRBV2 and TRBJ2-7; the D is unclear. The V gene lost 9 bases and the J gene lost 0 bases, with 12 bases spanning the gap. Looked up from germline, CDR1 is SNHLY and CDR2 is FYNNEI. The CDR3 has 13 amino acids. In nucleotides, the CDR3 is TGTGCCAGTAAACTGTCGTACTCCTACGAGCAGTACTTC. It codes for CASKLSYSYEQYF. Combining the CDR3 with reference TRBV2 and TRBJ2-7 gives the whole variable domain EPEVTQTPSHQVTQMGQEVILRCVPISNHLYFYWYRQILGQKVEFLVSFYNNEISEKSEIFDDQFSVERPDGSNFTLKIRSTKLEDSAMYFCASKLSYSYEQYFGPGTRLTVT.

This sequence joins TRBV19 and TRBJ1-2, with D unclear. The V gene lost 7 bases and the J gene lost 2 bases, with 11 bases spanning the gap. The CDR3 spans 13 residues. Looked up from germline, CDR1 is LNHDA and CDR2 is SQIVND (reference sequence). CDR3: CASNVDGNYGYTF. In nucleotides, the CDR3 is TGTGCCAGTAACGTAGACGGGAACTATGGCTACACCTTC.

This sequence joins TRBV19 and TRBJ2-5; 11 bases align to TRBD2. Germline CDR1 and CDR2: LNHDA and SQIVND (reference sequence). The V gene end was trimmed by 6 bases and the J gene end by 7 bases; junction bases not matched to a gene: 7. There are 14 residues in the CDR3. CDR3 in amino acids: CASSRLAGSGTQYF. For the CDR3, the DNA is TGTGCCAGTAGCCGACTAGCGGGGAGCGGGACCCAGTACTTC.

V gene TRBV15 combines with J gene TRBJ2-1; 7 bases align to TRBD2. The CDR3 runs to 17 residues. Germline trimming cut 0 bases from V and 1 base from J; bases unmatched to any gene: 6. Germline V gives CDR1 LNHNV, CDR2 YYDKDF (reference sequence). The CDR3 region is CATSRDLGAGSYNEQFF. CDR3 bases: TGTGCCACCAGCAGAGATCTGGGAGCGGGGTCCTACAATGAGCAGTTCTTC.